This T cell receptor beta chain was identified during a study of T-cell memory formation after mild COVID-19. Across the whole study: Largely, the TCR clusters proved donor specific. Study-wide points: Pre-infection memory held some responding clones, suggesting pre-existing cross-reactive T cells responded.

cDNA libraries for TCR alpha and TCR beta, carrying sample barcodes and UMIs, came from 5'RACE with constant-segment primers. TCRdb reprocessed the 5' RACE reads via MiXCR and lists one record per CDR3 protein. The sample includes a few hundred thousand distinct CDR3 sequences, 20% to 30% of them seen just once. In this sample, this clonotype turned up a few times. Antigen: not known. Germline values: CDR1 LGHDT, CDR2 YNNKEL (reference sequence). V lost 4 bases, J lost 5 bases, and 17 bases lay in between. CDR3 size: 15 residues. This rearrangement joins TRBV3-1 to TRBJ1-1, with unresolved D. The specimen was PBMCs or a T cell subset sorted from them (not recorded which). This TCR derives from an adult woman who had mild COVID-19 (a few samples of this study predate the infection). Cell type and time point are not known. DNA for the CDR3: TGTGCCAGCAGCCGTATCCCGGGAGGAGGAACTGAAGCTTTCTTT. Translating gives CASSRIPGGGTEAFF.